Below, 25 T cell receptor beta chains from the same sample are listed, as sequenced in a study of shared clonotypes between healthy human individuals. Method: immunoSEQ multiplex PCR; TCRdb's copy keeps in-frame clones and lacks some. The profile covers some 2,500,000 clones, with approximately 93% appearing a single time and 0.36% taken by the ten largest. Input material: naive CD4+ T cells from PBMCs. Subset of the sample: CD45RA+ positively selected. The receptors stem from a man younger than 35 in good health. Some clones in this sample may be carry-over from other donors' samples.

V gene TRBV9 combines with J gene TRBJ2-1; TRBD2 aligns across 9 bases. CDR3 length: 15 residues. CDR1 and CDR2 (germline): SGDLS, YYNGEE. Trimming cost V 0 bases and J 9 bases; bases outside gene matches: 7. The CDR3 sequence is CASSVGVAGVAEQFF. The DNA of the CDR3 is TGTGCCAGCAGCGTAGGGGTAGCGGGAGTGGCTGAGCAGTTCTTC.

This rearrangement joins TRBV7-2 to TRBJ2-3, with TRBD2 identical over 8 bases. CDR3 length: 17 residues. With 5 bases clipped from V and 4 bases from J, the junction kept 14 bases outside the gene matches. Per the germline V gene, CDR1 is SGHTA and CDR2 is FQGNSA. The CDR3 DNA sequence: TGTGCCAGCAGCCCGCATTATACGGGAGGGCTCGCAGATACGCAGTATTTT. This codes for CASSPHYTGGLADTQYF.

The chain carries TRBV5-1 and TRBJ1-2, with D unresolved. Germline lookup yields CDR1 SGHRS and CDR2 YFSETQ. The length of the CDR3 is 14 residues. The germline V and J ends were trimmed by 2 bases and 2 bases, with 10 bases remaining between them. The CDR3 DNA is TGCGCCAGCAGCTTTAGGACCGAGAACTATGGCTACACCTTC. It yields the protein CASSFRTENYGYTF.

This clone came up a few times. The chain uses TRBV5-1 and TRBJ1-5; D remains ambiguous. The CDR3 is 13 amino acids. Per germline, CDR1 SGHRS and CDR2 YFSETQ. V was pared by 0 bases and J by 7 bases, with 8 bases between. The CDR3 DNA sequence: TGCGCCAGCAGCTTGGATTTGGGACAGCCCCAGCATTTT. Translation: CASSLDLGQPQHF.

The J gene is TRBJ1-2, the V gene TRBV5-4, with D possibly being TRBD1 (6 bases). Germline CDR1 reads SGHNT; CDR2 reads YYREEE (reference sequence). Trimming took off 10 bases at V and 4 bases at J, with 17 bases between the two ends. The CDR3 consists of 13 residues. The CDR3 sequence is CALIPQGGYGYTF. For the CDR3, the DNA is TGTGCCTTAATCCCACAGGGCGGCTATGGCTACACCTTC.

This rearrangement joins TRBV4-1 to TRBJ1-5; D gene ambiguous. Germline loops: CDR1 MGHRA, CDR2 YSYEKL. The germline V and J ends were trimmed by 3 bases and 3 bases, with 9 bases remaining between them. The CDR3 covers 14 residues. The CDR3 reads CASSQEHINQPQHF. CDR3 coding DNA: TGCGCCAGCAGCCAGGAGCATATCAATCAGCCCCAGCATTTT.

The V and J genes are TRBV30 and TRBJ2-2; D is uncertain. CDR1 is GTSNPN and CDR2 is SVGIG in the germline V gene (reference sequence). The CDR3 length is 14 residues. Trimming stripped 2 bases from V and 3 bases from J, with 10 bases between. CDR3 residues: CAWSLPLYTGELFF. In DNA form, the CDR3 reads TGTGCCTGGAGTTTACCATTATACACCGGGGAGCTGTTTTTT.

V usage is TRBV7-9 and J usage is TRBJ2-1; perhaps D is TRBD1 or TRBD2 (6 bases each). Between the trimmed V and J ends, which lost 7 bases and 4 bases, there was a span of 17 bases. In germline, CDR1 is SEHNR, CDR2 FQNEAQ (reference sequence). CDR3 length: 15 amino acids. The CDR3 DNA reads TGTGCCAGCACCCTCGGGGGCGCGGGATACAATGAGCAGTTCTTC. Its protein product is CASTLGGAGYNEQFF.

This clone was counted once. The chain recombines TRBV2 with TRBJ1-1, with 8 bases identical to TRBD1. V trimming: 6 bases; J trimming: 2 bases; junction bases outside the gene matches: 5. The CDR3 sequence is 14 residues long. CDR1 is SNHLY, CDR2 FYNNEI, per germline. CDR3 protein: CASRRQGFNTEAFF. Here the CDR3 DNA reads TGTGCCAGCAGAAGACAGGGGTTTAACACTGAAGCTTTCTTT.

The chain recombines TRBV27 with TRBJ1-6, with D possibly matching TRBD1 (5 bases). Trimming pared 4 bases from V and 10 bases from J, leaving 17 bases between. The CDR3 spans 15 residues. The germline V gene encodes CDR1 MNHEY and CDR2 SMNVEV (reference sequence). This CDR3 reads CASSSARERGSPLHF. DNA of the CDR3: TGTGCCAGCAGTTCCGCCAGGGAAAGAGGATCACCCCTCCACTTT.

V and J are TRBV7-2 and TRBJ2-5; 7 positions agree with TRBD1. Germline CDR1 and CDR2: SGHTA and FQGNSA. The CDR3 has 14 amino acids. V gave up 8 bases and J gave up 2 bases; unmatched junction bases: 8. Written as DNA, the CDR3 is TGTGCCAGCGGGTCGGGACAGATTCAAGAGACCCAGTACTTC. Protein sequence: CASGSGQIQETQYF.

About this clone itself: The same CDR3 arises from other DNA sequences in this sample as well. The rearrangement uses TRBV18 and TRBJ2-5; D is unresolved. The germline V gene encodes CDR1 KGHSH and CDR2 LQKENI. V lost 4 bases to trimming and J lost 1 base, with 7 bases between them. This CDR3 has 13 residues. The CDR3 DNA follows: TGTGCCAGCTCACGTGGGCCCCAAGAGACCCAGTACTTC. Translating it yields CASSRGPQETQYF.

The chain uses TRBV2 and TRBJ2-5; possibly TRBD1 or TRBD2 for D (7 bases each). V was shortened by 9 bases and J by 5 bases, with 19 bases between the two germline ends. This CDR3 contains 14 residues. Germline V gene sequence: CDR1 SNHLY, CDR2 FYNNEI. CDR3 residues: CASNPQGGRETQYF. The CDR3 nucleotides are TGTGCCAGTAACCCCCAGGGGGGGCGGGAGACCCAGTACTTC.

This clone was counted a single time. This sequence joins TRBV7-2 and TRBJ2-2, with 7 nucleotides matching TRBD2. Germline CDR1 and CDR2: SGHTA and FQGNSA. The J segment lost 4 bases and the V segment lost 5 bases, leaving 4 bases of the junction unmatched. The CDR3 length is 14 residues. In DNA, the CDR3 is TGTGCCAGCAGCCCTCTAGCGGTCACCGGGGAGCTGTTTTTT. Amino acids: CASSPLAVTGELFF.

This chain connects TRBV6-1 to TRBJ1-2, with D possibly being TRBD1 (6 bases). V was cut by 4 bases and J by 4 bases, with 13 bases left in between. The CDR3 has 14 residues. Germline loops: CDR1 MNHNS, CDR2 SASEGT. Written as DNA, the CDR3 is TGTGCCAGCAGTGGCGGGGGCGATTCCTATGGCTACACCTTC. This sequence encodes CASSGGGDSYGYTF.

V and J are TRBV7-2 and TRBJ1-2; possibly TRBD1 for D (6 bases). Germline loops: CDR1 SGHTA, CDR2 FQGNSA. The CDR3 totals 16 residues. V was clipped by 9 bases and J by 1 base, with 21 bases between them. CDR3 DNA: TGTGCCAGTTACGCCGGGGGGGACAAAAATAACTATGGCTACACCTTC. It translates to CASYAGGDKNNYGYTF.

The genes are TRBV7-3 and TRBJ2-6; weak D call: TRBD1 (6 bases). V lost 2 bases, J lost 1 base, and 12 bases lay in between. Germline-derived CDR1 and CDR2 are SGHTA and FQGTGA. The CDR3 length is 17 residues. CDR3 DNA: TGTGCCAGCAGCTTATTCGGGACATCTTCTGGGGCCAACGTCCTGACTTTC. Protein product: CASSLFGTSSGANVLTF.

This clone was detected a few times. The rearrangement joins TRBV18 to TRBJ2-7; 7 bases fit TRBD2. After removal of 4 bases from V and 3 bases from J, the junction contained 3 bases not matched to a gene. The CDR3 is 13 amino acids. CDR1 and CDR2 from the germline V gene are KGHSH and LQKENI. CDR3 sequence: CASSRGGNYEQYF. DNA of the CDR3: TGTGCCAGCTCACGGGGGGGGAACTACGAGCAGTACTTC.

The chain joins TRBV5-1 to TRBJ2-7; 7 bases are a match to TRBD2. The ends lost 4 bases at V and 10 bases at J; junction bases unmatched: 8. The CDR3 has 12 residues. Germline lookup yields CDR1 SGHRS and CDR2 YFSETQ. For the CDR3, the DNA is TGCGCCAGCAGCCTCCAGGGACTAAACCAGTACTTC. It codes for CASSLQGLNQYF.

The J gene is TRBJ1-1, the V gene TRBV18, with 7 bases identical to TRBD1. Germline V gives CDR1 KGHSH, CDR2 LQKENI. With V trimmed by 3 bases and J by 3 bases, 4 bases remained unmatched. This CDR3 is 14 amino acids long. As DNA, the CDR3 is TGTGCCAGCTCACCGATTACAGGGGACACTGAAGCTTTCTTT. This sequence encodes CASSPITGDTEAFF.

The CDR3 coding sequence is TGTGCCAGCAGCCAATACCCGGGACAGGGGGCGAACACTGAAGCTTTCTTT. The encoded protein is CASSQYPGQGANTEAFF. V and J are TRBV14 and TRBJ1-1, with TRBD1 matching 12 bases. Germline trimming cut 2 bases from V and 1 base from J; bases unmatched to any gene: 5. CDR3 length: 17 residues. Per germline, CDR1 SGHDN and CDR2 FVKESK.

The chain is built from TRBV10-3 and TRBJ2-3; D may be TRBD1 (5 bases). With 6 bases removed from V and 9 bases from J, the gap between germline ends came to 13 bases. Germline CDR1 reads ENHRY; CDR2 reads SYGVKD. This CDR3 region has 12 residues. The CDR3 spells CAISDRPNTQYF. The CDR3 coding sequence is TGTGCCATCAGCGACAGACCCAACACGCAGTATTTT.

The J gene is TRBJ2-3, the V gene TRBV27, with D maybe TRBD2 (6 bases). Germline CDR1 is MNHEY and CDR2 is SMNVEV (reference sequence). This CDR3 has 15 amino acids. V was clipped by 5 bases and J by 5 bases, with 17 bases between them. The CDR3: CASSKNNRRVDTQYF. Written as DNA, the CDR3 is TGTGCCAGCAGTAAAAATAACCGGAGGGTAGATACGCAGTATTTT.

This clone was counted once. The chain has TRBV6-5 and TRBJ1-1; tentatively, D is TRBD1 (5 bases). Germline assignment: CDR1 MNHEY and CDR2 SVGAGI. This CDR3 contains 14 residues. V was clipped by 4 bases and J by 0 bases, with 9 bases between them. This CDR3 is CASSFGTVNTEAFF. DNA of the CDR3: TGTGCCAGCAGTTTTGGGACCGTGAACACTGAAGCTTTCTTT.

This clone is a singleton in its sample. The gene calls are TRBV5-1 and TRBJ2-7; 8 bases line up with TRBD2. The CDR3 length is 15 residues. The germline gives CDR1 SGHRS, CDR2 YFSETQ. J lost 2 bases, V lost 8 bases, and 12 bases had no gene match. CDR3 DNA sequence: TGCGCCAGTACCCCGGGGGGACTAGGACCCTACGAGCAGTACTTC. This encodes CASTPGGLGPYEQYF.